This TCR beta chain originates from a study of CD8 T cells in ankylosing spondylitis. Study-level points and caveats: One TCR beta motif, made up of seven to nine highly homologous variants, appeared characteristic of ankylosing spondylitis blood.

In this sample, this clonotype turned up a few times. Its target is not known. Trimming shortened V by 7 bases and J by 4 bases, and 19 bases separated the two germline ends. Germline assignment: CDR1 SQVTM and CDR2 ANQGSEA. This CDR3 region has 14 residues. TCRdb reanalysed the 5' RACE reads using MiXCR and keeps one entry per CDR3 protein. The table shows fewer than 250,000 distinct CDR3 sequences, with around a quarter occurring only once. The source of this sequence is a male donor with ankylosing spondylitis or in good health (not recorded which). Sequencing was done on a sample of blood, either unsorted or a sorted T cell fraction (not recorded which). This chain connects TRBV29-1 to TRBJ2-5; D might be TRBD2 (6 bases). Here the CDR3 reads CSAPRDGSGETQYF. CDR3 DNA sequence: TGCAGCGCTCCCCGGGACGGGAGCGGAGAGACCCAGTACTTC.